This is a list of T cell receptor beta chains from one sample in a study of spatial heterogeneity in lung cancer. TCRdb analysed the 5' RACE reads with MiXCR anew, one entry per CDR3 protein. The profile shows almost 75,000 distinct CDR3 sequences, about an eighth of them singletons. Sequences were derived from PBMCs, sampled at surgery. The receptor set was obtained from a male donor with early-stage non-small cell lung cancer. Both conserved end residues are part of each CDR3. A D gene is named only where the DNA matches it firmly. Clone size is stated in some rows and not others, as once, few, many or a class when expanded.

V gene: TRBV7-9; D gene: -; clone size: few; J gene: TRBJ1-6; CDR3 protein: CASSLIGGYNSPLHF; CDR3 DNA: TGTGCCAGCAGCCTGATAGGAGGGTATAATTCACCCCTCCACTTT
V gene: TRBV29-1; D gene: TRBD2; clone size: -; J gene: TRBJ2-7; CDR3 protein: CSGRLAGGEQYF; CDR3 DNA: TGCAGCGGGCGACTAGCGGGAGGAGAGCAGTACTTC
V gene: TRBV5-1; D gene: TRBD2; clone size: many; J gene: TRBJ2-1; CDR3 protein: CASEGLAMNEQFF; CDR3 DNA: TGCGCCAGCGAGGGACTAGCGATGAATGAGCAGTTCTTC
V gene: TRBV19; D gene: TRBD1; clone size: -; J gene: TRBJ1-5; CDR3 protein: CASSKGQLSNQPQHF; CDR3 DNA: TGTGCCAGTAGTAAGGGACAGTTGAGCAATCAGCCCCAGCATTTT
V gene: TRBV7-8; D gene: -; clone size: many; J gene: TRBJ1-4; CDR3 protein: CASSSLGTGNEKLFF; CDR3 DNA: TGTGCCAGCAGCTCCCTGGGTACAGGCAACGAAAAACTGTTTTTT
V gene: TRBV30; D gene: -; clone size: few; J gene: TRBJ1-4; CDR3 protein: CAWTGDSTNEKLFF; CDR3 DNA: TGTGCCTGGACAGGGGACTCAACTAATGAAAAACTGTTTTTT
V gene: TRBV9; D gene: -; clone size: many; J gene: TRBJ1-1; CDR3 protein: CASSVGGAEAFF; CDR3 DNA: TGTGCCAGCAGCGTAGGAGGGGCTGAAGCTTTCTTT
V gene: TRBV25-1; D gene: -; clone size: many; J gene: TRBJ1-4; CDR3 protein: CASSDSFLTGLFF; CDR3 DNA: TGTGCCAGCAGTGATTCGTTCCTTACGGGACTGTTTTTT
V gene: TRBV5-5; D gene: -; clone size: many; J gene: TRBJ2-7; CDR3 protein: CASSLDRATYEQYF; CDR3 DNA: TGTGCCAGCAGCTTGGACAGGGCCACCTACGAGCAGTACTTC
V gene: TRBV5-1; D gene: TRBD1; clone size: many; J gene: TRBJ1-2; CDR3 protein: CASSHGQGLTNYGYTF; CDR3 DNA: TGCGCCAGCAGCCATGGACAGGGACTAACTAACTATGGCTACACCTTC
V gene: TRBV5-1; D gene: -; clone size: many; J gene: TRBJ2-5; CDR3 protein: CASKIGSGETQYF; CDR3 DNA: TGCGCCAGCAAGATAGGCTCGGGTGAGACCCAGTACTTC
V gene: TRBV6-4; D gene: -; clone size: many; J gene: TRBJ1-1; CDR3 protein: CASSDKGETEAFF; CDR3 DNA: TGTGCCAGCAGTGATAAGGGGGAAACTGAAGCTTTCTTT
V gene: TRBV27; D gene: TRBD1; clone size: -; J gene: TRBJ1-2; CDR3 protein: CASSLGTGPFNYGYTF; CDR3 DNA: TGTGCCAGCAGTTTAGGGACAGGGCCATTCAACTATGGCTACACCTTC
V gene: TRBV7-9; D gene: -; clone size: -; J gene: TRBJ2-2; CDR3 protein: CASNHRQYSGELFF; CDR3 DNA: TGTGCCAGCAACCATCGACAATACTCCGGGGAGCTGTTTTTT
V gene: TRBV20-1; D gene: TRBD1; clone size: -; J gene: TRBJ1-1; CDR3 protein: CSASGTGGTEAFF; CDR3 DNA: TGCAGTGCTTCCGGGACAGGGGGCACTGAAGCTTTCTTT
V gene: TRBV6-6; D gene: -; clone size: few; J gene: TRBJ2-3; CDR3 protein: CASSYVSHTDTQYF; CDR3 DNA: TGTGCCAGCAGTTACGTGTCCCACACAGATACGCAGTATTTT
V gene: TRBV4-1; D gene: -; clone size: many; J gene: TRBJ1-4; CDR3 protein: CASSQERELLVGYEKLFF; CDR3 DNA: TGCGCCAGCAGCCAAGAGAGGGAACTCCTCGTAGGATATGAAAAACTGTTTTTT
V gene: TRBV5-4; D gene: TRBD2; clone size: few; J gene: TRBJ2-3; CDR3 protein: CASPSGSTDTQYF; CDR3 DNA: TGTGCCAGCCCTAGCGGCAGCACAGATACGCAGTATTTT
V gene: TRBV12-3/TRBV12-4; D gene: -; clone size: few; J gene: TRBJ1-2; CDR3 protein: CASRGMGPTNYGYTF; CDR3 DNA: TGTGCCAGCCGTGGAATGGGGCCTACTAACTATGGCTACACCTTC
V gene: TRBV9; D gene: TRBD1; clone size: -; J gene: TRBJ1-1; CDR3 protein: CASRPPGQGSEAFF; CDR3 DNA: TGTGCCAGCAGGCCCCCGGGACAGGGATCTGAAGCTTTCTTT
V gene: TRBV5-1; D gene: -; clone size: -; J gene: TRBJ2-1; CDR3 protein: CASSLISGNYNEQFF; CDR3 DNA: TGCGCCAGCAGCTTGATTAGCGGAAACTACAATGAGCAGTTCTTC
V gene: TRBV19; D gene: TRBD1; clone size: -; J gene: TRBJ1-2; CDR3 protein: CASSRETGPTYGYTF; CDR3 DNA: TGTGCCAGTAGTAGGGAGACAGGGCCGACCTATGGCTACACCTTC
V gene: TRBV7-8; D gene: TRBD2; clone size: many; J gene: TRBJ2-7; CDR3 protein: CASSPLAGEWEQYF; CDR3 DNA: TGTGCCAGCAGTCCACTAGCGGGGGAGTGGGAGCAGTACTTC
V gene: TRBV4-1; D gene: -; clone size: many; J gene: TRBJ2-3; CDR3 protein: CASSQGLGDTQYF; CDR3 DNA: TGCGCCAGCAGCCAAGGTTTGGGAGATACGCAGTATTTT
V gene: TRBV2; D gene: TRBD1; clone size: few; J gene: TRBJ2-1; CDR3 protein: CATDRGVSNEQFF; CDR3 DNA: TGTGCCACCGACAGGGGGGTCAGCAATGAGCAGTTCTTC
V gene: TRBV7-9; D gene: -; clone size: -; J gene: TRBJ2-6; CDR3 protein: CASRPPLGPTVSGANVLTF; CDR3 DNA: TGTGCCAGCAGACCACCTTTGGGGCCGACGGTCTCTGGGGCCAACGTCCTGACTTTC
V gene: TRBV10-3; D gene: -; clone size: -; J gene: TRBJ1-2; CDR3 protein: CAISESHSNYGYTF; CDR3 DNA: TGTGCCATCAGTGAGTCGCACAGTAACTATGGCTACACCTTC
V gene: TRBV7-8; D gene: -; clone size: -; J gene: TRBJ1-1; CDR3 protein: CASSLGSGGLPEAFF; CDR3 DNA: TGTGCCAGCAGCTTAGGGAGTGGAGGGCTGCCTGAAGCTTTCTTT
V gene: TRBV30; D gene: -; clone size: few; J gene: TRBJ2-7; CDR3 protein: CAWSTGALYEQYF; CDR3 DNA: TGTGCCTGGAGCACGGGAGCCCTCTACGAGCAGTACTTC
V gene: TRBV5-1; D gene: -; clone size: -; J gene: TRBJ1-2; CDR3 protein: CASSLQDNYGYTF; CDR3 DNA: TGCGCCAGCAGCTTGCAGGATAACTATGGCTACACCTTC
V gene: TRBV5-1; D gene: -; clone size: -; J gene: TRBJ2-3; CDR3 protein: CASSLEAVPSTDTQYF; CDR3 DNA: TGCGCCAGCAGCTTGGAGGCAGTCCCGAGCACAGATACGCAGTATTTT
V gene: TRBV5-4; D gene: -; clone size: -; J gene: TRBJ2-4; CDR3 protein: CASRPETGTAKNIQYF; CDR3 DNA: TGTGCCAGCAGGCCCGAGACCGGGACAGCCAAAAACATTCAGTACTTC
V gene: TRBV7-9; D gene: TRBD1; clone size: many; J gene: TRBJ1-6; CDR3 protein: CASSSPTGVNSPLHF; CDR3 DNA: TGTGCCAGCAGCTCACCAACAGGGGTGAATTCACCCCTCCACTTT
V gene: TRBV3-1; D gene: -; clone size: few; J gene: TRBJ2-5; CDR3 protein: CASSPRPSKLQETQYF; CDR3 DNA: TGTGCCAGCAGCCCTAGGCCCTCCAAACTACAAGAGACCCAGTACTTC
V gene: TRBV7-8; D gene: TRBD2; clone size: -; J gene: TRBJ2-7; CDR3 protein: CASSGRADYEQYF; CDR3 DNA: TGTGCCAGCAGCGGGAGGGCCGACTACGAGCAGTACTTC
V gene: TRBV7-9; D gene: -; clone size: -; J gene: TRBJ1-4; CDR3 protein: CARPVGGPNEKLFF; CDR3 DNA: TGTGCCAGGCCCGTCGGGGGTCCTAATGAAAAACTGTTTTTT
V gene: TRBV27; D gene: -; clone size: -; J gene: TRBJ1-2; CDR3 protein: CASSLAGPYGYTF; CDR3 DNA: TGTGCCAGCAGTTTAGCGGGACCCTATGGCTACACCTTC
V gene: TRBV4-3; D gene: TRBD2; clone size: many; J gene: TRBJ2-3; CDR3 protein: CASSQDGAGGTDTQYF; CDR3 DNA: TGCGCCAGCAGCCAAGATGGAGCGGGAGGCACAGATACGCAGTATTTT
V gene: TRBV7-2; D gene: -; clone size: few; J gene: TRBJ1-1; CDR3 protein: CASSFTEAFF; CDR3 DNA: TGTGCCAGCAGCTTCACTGAAGCTTTCTTT
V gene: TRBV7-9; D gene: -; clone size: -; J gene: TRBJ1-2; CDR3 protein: CASSLVTDYGYTF; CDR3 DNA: TGTGCCAGCAGCTTAGTGACAGACTATGGCTACACCTTC
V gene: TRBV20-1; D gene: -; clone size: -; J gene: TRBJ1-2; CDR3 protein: CSARQGNYGYTF; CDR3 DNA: TGCAGTGCTAGACAGGGGAACTATGGCTACACCTTC
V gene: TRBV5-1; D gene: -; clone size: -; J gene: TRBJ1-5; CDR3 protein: CASSFGGKDQPQHF; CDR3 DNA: TGCGCCAGCAGCTTCGGGGGGAAGGATCAGCCCCAGCATTTT
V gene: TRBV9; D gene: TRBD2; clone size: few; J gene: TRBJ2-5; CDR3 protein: CASSVVGGGETQYF; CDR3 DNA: TGTGCCAGCAGCGTAGTAGGCGGGGGAGAGACCCAGTACTTC
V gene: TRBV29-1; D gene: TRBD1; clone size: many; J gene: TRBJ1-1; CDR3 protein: CSARGGKAEAFF; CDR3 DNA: TGCAGCGCCCGAGGGGGCAAGGCTGAAGCTTTCTTT
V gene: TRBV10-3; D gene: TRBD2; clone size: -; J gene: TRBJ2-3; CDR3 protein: CAIRLTSGRADTQYF; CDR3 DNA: TGTGCCATCAGACTTACTAGCGGGAGGGCAGATACGCAGTATTTT
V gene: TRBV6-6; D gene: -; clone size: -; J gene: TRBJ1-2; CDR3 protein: CASSTGQSWYGYTF; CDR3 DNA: TGTGCCAGCAGTACCGGACAGTCCTGGTATGGCTACACCTTC
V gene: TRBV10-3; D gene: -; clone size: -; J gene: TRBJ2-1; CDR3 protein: CAISVGEGGPSYNEQFF; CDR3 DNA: TGTGCCATCAGTGTAGGGGAAGGGGGTCCCTCCTACAATGAGCAGTTCTTC
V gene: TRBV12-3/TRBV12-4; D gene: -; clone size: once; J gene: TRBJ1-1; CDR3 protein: CASRIWGPEAFF; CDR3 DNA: TGTGCCAGCAGAATATGGGGACCTGAAGCTTTCTTT
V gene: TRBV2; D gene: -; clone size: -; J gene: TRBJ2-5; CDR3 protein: CAPTNRTQETQYF; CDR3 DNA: TGTGCCCCAACTAACAGGACGCAAGAGACCCAGTACTTC
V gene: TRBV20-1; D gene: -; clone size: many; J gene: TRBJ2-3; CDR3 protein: CSAKLPGLTDTQYF; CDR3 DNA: TGCAGTGCTAAACTCCCAGGGCTCACAGATACGCAGTATTTT
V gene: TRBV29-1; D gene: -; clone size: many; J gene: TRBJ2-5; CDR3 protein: CSVTRDQETQYF; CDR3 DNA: TGCAGCGTTACCAGGGACCAAGAGACCCAGTACTTC